The clone carrying this T cell receptor (beta chain) was seen a handful of times. No antigen is known for it. RNA, once extracted, was reverse transcribed into cDNA for use as the sequencing template. TCRdb's table, derived via immunoSEQ multiplex PCR, lists solely in-frame clones and lacks some. The sample has 150,000 to 200,000 clones, roughly 50% seen once. This sample was included in a study of CD8+ T cells in alopecia areata. Broader study findings: Clonality exceeded that of normal scalp in lesional scalp, most notably in alopecia totalis/universalis. Scalp sequencing also captures normal skin's resident alphabeta T cells.

V was clipped by 6 bases and J by 0 bases, with 11 bases between them. Per germline, CDR1 MGHDK and CDR2 SYGVNS. This CDR3 contains 14 residues. Treatment noted: oral pan-JAK inhibitor, 5-10 mg twice daily. This clonotype originated in a human donor with alopecia areata. Sequences were derived from CD4+ T cells sorted from blood, sampled at approximately week 60, from a patient treated with tofacitinib. The chain carries TRBV25-1 and TRBJ2-5; D remains ambiguous. The CDR3 loop reads CASSTHGYQETQYF. The CDR3 nucleotides are TGTGCCAGCAGCACCCACGGTTACCAAGAGACCCAGTACTTC.